This TCR beta chain was sequenced during a study of regulatory T cells in long-lasting Graves disease. The study, taken as a whole, reports: Accuracy could have been hurt by small sample size.

To make TCR beta libraries, researchers used iRepertoire HTBI primers and Arm-PCR of CDR3 regions. One entry per CDR3 protein, called by TCRdb with MiXCR from the multiplex PCR reads. The repertoire holds 540,000 or so distinct CDR3 sequences, with approximately 15% as singletons. This clonotype was observed many times. The antigen is unknown. CDR1 and CDR2 from the germline V gene are SGHDN and FVKESK. Deletions cut 2 bases from V and 3 bases from J, with 8 bases between. The CDR3 spans 13 residues. The time point is: newly diagnosed GD, antithyroid drugs for less than 3 months. RNA extracted from PBMCs served as the sequencing template. Staff took approximately 9.9 milliliters of peripheral blood and put it into EDTA tubes. These data were also reused for a study on T cells in Graves' hyperthyroidism and ophthalmopathy. This second study says: Patients were excluded because of uncontrolled infection, other autoimmune disease, pregnancy or lactation.

Sample: peripheral blood mononuclear cells (PBMCs), taken at new diagnosis, from a patient treated with antithyroid drugs. The chain recombines TRBV14 with TRBJ2-7; tentatively, D is TRBD2 (5 bases). This clonotype was obtained from a man between 25 and 39 years old with Graves disease. The CDR3 loop is CASSQLGSYEQYF. The CDR3 DNA follows: TGTGCCAGCAGCCAACTGGGGAGCTACGAGCAGTACTTC. Together with reference TRBV14 and TRBJ2-7, the CDR3 gives the full variable domain: EAGVTQFPSHSVIEKGQTVTLRCDPISGHDNLYWYRRVMGKEIKFLLHFVKESKQDESGMPNNRFLAERTGGTYSTLKVQPAELEDSGVYFCASSQLGSYEQYFGPGTRLTVT.